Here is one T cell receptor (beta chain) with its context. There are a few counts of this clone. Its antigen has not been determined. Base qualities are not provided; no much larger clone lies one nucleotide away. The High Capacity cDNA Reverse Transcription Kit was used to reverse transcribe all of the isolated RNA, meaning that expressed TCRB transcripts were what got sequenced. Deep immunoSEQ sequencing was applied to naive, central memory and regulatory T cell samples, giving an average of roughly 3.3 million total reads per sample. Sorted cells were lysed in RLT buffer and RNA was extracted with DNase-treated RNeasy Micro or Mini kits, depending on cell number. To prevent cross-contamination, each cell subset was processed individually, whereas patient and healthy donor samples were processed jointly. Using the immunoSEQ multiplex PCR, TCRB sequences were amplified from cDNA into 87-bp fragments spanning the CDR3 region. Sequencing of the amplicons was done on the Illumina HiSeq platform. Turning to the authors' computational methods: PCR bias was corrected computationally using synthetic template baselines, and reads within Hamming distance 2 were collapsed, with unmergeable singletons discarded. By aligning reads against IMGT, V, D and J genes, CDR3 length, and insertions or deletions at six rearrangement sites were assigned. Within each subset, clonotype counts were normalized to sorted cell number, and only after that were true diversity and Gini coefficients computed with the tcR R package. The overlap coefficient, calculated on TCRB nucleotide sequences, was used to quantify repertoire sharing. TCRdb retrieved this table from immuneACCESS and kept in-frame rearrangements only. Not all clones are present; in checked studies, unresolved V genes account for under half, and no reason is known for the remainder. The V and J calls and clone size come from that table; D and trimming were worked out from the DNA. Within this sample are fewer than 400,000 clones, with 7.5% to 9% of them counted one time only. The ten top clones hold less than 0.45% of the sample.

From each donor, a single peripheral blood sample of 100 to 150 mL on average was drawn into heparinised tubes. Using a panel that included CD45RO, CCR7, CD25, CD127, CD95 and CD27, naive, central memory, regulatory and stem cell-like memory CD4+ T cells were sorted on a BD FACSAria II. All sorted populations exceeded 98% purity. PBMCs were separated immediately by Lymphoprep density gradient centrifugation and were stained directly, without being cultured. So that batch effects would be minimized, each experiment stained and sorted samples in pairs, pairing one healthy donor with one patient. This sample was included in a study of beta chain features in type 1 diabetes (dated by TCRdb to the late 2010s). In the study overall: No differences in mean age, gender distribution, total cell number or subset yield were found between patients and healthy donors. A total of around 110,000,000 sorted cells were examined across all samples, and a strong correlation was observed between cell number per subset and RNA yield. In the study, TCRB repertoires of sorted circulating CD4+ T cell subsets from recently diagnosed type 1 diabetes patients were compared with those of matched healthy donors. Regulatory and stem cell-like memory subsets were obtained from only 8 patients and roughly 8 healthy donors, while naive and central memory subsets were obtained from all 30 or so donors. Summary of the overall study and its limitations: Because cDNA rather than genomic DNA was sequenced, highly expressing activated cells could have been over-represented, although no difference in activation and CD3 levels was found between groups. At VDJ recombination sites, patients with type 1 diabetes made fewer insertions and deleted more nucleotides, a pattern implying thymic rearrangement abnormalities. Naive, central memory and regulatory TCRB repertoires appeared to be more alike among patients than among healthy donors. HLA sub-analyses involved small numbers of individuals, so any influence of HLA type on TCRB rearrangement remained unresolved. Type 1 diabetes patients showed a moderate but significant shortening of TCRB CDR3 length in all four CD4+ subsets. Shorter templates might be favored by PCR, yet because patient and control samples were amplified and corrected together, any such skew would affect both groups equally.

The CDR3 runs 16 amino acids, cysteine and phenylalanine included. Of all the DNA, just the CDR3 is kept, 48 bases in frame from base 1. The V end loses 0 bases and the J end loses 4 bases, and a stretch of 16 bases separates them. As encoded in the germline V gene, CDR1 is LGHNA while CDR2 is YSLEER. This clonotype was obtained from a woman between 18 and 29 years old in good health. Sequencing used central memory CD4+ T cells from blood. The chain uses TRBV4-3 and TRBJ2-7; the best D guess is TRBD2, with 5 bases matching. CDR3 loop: CASSQDVSGSPYEQYF. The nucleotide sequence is TGCGCCAGCAGCCAAGATGTATCGGGATCTCCTTACGAGCAGTACTTC.